This TCR beta chain was profiled in a study of molecular identifiers for immune sequencing clone quantification. Study at large: In the replicates, RNA derived from around 20,000 or 99,000 naive CD8 cells was divided into five parts, and four were sequenced. Whole-study results and caveats: Beyond 20 RNA copies, clones held over 98% of effector molecules, compared with under 1% in naive cells. Spiked Jurkat TCR RNA equivalent to one cell reportedly surfaced among about 1 million naive cells. For highly expanded clones, sizes could be underestimated when identical TCR molecules share a barcode.

Via MiXCR, TCRdb re-called the PCR reads, giving one row per CDR3 protein. The top ten clones hold 0.7% to 1% of a sample with about 510,000 distinct CDR3 sequences, around a fifth of them seen once. CDR3 size: 17 residues. The germline V and J ends were trimmed by 5 bases and 1 base, with 21 bases remaining between them. CDR1 and CDR2 (germline): SGHTA, FQGNSA. This clonotype was recorded many times. Its specificity is unknown. The sequence was obtained from a human donor in good health. Some libraries in this study had Jurkat cell RNA spiked in. The chain is built from TRBV7-2 and TRBJ2-7, with D perhaps given as TRBD1 or TRBD2 (6 bases each). The sequenced sample was naive CD8+ T cells from blood, with Jurkat cell RNA spiked in. The subset is: FACS-sorted CD8+CD4-CCR7+CD45RA+ naive T cells. CDR3 protein: CASSPRGGAGDSYEQYF. CDR3 coding DNA: TGTGCCAGCAGCCCTCGGGGCGGGGCAGGGGATTCCTACGAGCAGTACTTC.